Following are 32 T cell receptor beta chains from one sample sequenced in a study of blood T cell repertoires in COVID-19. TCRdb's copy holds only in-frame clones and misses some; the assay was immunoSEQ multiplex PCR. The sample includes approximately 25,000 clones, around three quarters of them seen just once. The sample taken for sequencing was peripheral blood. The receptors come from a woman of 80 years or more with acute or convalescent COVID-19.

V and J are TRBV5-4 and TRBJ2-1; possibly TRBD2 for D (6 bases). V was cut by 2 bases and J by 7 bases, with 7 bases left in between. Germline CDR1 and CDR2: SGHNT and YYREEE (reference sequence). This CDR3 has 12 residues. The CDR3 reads CASSFGGNEQFF. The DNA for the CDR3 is TGTGCCAGCAGCTTTGGGGGGAATGAGCAGTTCTTC.

The CDR3 here is CASDALGPGYGYTF. The CDR3 DNA reads TGTGCCAGTGATGCGCTGGGCCCGGGGTATGGCTACACCTTC. The chain employs TRBV6-5 and TRBJ1-2; D gene unclear. Germline V CDR1 and CDR2: MNHEY, SVGAGI. The CDR3 runs to 14 residues. The ends were cut back, 9 bases at V and 5 bases at J, with 19 bases in the middle.

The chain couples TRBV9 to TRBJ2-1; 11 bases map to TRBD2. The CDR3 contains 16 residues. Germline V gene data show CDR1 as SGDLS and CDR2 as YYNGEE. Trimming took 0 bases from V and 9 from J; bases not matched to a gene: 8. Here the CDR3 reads CASSVASGRPPGEQFF. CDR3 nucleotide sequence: TGTGCCAGCAGCGTAGCTAGCGGGAGGCCGCCCGGTGAGCAGTTCTTC.

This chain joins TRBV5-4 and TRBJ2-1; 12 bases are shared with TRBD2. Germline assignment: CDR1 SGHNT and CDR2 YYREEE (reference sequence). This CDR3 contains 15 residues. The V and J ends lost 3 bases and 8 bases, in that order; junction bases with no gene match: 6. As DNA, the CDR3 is TGTGCCAGCAGCTCGACTAGCGGGAGAGGCGATGAGCAGTTCTTC. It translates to CASSSTSGRGDEQFF. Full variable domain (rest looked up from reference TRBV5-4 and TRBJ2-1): ETGVTQSPTHLIKTRGQQVTLRCSSQSGHNTVSWYQQALGQGPQFIFQYYREEENGRGNFPPRFSGLQFPNYSSELNVNALELDDSALYLCASSSTSGRGDEQFFGPGTRLTVL.

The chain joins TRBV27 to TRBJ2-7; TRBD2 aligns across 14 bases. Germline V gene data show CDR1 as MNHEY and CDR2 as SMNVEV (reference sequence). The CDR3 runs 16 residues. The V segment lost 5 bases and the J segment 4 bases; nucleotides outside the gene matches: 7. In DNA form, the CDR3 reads TGTGCCAGCAGTCCGGGGACTAGCGGGGGACTATACGAGCAGTACTTC. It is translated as CASSPGTSGGLYEQYF.

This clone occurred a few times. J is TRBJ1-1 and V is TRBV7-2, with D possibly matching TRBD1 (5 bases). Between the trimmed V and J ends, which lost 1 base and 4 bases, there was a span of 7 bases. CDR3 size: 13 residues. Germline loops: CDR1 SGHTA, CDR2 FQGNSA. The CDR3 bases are TGTGCCAGCAGCTTAGTTCAGGGCACTGAAGCTTTCTTT. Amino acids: CASSLVQGTEAFF.

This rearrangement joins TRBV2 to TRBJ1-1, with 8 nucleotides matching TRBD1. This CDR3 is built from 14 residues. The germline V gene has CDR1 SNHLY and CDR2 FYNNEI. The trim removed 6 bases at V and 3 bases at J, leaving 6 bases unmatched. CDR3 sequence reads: CASREGQADTEAFF. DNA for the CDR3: TGTGCCAGCAGGGAGGGACAGGCGGACACTGAAGCTTTCTTT.

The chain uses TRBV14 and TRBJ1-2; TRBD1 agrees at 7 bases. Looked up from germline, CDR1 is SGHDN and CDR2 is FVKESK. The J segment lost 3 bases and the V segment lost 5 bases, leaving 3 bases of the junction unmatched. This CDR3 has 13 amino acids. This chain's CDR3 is CASSTQGYYGYTF. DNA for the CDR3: TGTGCCAGCAGCACACAGGGGTACTATGGCTACACCTTC.

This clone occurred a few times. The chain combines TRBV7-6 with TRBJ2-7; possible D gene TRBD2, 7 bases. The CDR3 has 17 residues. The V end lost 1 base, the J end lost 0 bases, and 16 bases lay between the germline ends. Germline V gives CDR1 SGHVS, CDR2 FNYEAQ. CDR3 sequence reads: CASSLVNPGGGSYEQYF. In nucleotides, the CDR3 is TGTGCCAGCAGCTTAGTCAACCCGGGGGGCGGCTCCTACGAGCAGTACTTC.

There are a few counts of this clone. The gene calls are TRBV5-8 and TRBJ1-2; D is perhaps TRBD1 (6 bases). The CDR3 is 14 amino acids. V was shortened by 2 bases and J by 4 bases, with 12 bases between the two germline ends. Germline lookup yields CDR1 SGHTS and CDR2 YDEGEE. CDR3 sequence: CASSFVGAFYGYTF. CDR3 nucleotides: TGTGCCAGCAGCTTTGTGGGGGCCTTCTATGGCTACACCTTC.

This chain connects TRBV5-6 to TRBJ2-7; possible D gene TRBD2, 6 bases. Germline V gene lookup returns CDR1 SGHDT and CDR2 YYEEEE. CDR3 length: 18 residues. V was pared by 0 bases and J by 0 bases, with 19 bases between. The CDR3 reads CASSLDYGTPGPSYEQYF. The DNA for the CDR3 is TGTGCCAGCAGCTTGGACTATGGGACTCCGGGCCCCTCCTACGAGCAGTACTTC. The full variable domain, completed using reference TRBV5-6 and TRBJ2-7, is DAGVTQSPTHLIKTRGQQVTLRCSPKSGHDTVSWYQQALGQGPQFIFQYYEEEERQRGNFPDRFSGHQFPNYSSELNVNALLLGDSALYLCASSLDYGTPGPSYEQYFGPGTRLTVT.

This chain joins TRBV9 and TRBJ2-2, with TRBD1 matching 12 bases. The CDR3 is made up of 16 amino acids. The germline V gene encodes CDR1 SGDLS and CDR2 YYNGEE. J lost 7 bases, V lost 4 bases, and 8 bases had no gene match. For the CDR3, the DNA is TGTGCCAGCAGCTTTGGGACAGGGGGCTATAGCGGGGAGCTGTTTTTT. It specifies CASSFGTGGYSGELFF.

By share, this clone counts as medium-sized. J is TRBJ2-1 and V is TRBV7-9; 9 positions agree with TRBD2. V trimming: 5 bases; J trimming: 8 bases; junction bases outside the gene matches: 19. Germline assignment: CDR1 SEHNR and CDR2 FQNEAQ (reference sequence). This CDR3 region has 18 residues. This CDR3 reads CASSHPEISLAGRDEQFF. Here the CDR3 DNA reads TGTGCCAGCAGCCACCCCGAGATATCCCTAGCGGGAAGGGATGAGCAGTTCTTC.

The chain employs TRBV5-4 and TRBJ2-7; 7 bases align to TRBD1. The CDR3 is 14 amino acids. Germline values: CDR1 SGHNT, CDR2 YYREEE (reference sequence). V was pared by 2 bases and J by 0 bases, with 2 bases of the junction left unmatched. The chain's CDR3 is CASSLRDSSYEQYF. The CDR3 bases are TGTGCCAGCAGCTTAAGGGACAGCTCCTACGAGCAGTACTTC.

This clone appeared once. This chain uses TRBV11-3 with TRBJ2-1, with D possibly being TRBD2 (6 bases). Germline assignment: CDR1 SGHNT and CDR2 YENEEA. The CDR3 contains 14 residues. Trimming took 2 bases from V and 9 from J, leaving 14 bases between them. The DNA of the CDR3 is TGTGCCAGCAGCTTAAGGAGGGAGAACAGTGAGCAGTTCTTC. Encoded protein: CASSLRRENSEQFF.

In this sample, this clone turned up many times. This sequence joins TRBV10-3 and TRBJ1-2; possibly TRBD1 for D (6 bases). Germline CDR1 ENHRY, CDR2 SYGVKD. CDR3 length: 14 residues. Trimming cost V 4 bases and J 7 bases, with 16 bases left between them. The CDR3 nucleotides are TGTGCCATCAGTGGGTCGAGGACAGACGGTGGCTACACCTTC. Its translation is CAISGSRTDGGYTF.

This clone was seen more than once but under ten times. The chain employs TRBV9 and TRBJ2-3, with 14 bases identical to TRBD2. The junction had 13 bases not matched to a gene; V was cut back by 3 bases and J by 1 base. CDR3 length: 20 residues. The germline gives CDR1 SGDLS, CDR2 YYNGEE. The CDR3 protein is CASSALPGLAGEVGTDTQYF. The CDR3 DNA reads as TGTGCCAGCAGCGCCTTGCCGGGACTAGCGGGAGAAGTGGGCACAGATACGCAGTATTTT.

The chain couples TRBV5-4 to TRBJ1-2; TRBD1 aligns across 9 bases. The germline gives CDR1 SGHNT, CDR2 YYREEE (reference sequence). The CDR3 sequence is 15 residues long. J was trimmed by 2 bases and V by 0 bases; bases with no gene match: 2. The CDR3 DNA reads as TGTGCCAGCAGCTTGGGGGACAGGGAAAACTATGGCTACACCTTC. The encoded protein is CASSLGDRENYGYTF.

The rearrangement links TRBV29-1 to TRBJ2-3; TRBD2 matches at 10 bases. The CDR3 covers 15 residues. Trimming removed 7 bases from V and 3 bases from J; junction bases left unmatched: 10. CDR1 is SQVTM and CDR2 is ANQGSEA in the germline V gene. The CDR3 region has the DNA TGCAGCGCAGGGGCTAGCGGGGGCGGGACAGATACGCAGTATTTT. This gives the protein CSAGASGGGTDTQYF.

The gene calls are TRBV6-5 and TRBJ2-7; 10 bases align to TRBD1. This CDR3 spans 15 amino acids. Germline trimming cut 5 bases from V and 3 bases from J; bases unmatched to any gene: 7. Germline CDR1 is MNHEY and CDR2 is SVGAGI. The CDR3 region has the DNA TGTGCCAGCAGTCGAGGGGGGACAGGGGTCTACGAGCAGTACTTC. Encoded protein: CASSRGGTGVYEQYF.

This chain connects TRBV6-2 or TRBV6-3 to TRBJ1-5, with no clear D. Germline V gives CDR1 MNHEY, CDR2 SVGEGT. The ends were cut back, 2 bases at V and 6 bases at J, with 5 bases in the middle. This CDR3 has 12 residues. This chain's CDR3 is CASSYAGQPQHF. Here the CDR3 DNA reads TGTGCCAGCAGTTACGCAGGTCAGCCCCAGCATTTT.

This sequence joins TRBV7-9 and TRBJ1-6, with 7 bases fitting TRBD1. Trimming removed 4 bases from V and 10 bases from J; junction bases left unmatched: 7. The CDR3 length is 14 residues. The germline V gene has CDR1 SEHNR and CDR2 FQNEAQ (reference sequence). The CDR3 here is CASSYPPQGSPLHF. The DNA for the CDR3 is TGTGCCAGCAGCTACCCCCCACAGGGGTCACCCCTCCACTTT.

The CDR3 nucleotides are TGTGCCAGTAGTGGGACAGGGGGCCTACTAAATCAGCCCCAGCATTTT. Translation gives CASSGTGGLLNQPQHF. The chain carries TRBV19 and TRBJ1-5; 12 nucleotides align to TRBD1. The V segment lost 5 bases and the J segment 4 bases; nucleotides outside the gene matches: 6. The CDR3 consists of 16 residues. Germline assignment: CDR1 LNHDA and CDR2 SQIVND (reference sequence).

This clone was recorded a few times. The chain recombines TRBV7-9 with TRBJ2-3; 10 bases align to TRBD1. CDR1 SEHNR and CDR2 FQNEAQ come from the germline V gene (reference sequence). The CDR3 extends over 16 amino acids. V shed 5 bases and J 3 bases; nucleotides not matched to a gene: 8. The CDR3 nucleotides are TGTGCCAGCAGCATCTTGACAGGGGGCGCGACAGATACGCAGTATTTT. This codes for CASSILTGGATDTQYF. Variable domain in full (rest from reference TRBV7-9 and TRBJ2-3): DTGVSQNPRHKITKRGQNVTFRCDPISEHNRLYWYRQTLGQGPEFLTYFQNEAQLEKSRLLSDRFSAERPKGSFSTLEIQRTEQGDSAMYLCASSILTGGATDTQYFGPGTRLTVL.

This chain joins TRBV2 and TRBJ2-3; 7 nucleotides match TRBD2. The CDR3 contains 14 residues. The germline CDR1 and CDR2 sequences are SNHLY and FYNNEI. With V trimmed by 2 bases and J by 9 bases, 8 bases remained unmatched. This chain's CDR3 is CASSEQRGGSTQYF. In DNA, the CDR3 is TGTGCCAGCAGTGAACAGCGGGGAGGGTCGACGCAGTATTTT.

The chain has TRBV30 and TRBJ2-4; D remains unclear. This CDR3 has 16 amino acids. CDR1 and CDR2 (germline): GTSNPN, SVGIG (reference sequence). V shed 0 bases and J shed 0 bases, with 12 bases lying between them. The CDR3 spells CAWSVPVIGAKNIQYF. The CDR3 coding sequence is TGTGCCTGGAGTGTACCGGTGATCGGAGCCAAAAACATTCAGTACTTC.

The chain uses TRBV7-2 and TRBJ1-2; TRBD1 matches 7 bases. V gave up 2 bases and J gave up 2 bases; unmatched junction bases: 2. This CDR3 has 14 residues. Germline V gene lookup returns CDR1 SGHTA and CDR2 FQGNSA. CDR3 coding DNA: TGTGCCAGCAGCTTATTACAGGGGAACTATGGCTACACCTTC. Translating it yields CASSLLQGNYGYTF. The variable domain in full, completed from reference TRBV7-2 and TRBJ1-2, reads GAGVSQSPSNKVTEKGKDVELRCDPISGHTALYWYRQSLGQGLEFLIYFQGNSAPDKSGLPSDRFSAERTGGSVSTLTIQRTQQEDSAVYLCASSLLQGNYGYTFGSGTRLTVV.

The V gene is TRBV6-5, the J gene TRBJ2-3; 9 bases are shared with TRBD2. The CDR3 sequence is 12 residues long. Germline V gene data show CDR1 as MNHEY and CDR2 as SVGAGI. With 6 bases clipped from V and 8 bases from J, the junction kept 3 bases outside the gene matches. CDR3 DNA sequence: TGTGCCAGCAGAGTAGCGGGGGCTACGCAGTATTTT. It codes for CASRVAGATQYF.

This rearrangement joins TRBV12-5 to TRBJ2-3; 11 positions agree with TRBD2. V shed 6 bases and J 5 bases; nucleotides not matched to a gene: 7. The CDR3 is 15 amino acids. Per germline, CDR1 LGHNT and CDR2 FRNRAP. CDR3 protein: CASGGTSGSGDTQYF. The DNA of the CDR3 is TGTGCTAGTGGCGGCACTAGCGGGAGTGGAGATACGCAGTATTTT.

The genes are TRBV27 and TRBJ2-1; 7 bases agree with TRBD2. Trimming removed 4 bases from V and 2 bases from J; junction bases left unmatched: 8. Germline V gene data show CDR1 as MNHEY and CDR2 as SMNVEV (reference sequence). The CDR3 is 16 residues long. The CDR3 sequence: CASSWVAGGTYNEQFF. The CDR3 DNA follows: TGTGCCAGCAGTTGGGTAGCGGGTGGAACCTACAATGAGCAGTTCTTC.

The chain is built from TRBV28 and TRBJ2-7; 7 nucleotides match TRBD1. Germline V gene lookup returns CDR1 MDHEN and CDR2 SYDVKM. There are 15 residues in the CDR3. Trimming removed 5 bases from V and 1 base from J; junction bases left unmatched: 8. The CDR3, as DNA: TGTGCCAGCAGTGCTAAAGGGGGCTGGTCCTACGAGCAGTACTTC. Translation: CASSAKGGWSYEQYF.

The CDR3 sequence is CASSQGRARGYEQYF. DNA of the CDR3: TGCGCCAGCAGCCAAGGGCGGGCTCGGGGCTACGAGCAGTACTTC. The chain uses TRBV4-3 and TRBJ2-7; a possible D gene is TRBD2 (5 bases). Trimming stripped 1 base from V and 3 bases from J, with 13 bases between. This CDR3 contains 15 residues. Germline V gene data show CDR1 as LGHNA and CDR2 as YSLEER.